This passage covers 21 T cell receptor beta chains from one sample sequenced in a study of control samples from healthy donors and cancer patients. The data were produced by immunoSEQ multiplex PCR, yet TCRdb's version contains in-frame clones alone and is incomplete. This sample yields over 150,000 clones, of which approximately 92% are seen a single time; roughly 2% belongs to the top ten. The specimen was blood. These receptors all stem from a woman aged 35 to 49 in good health.

About this clone itself: The sample has other DNA sequences that encode this CDR3 too. J is TRBJ1-1 and V is TRBV6-5; 7 nucleotides agree with TRBD1. The CDR3 runs 12 residues. With 9 bases clipped from V and 1 base from J, the junction kept 2 bases outside the gene matches. From germline, CDR1 is MNHEY and CDR2 SVGAGI. The CDR3, as DNA: TGTGCCAGTCGGACAGGGAACACTGAAGCTTTCTTT. Encoded protein: CASRTGNTEAFF.

The chain joins TRBV4-2 to TRBJ2-5; 7 nucleotides match TRBD2. Per germline, CDR1 LGHNA and CDR2 YNFKEQ. The CDR3 consists of 15 residues. After removal of 1 base from V and 5 bases from J, the junction contained 7 bases not matched to a gene. CDR3 in amino acids: CASSQVSRTSETQYF. CDR3 coding DNA: TGTGCCAGCAGCCAAGTATCGCGGACTAGTGAGACCCAGTACTTC.

The chain recombines TRBV2 with TRBJ2-2; perhaps TRBD1 as D (6 bases). Germline CDR1 and CDR2: SNHLY and FYNNEI. V lost 11 bases, J lost 4 bases, and 17 bases lay in between. This CDR3 has 14 amino acids. CDR3: CAGAPQGGTGELFF. Written as DNA, the CDR3 is TGTGCCGGAGCCCCACAGGGTGGCACCGGGGAGCTGTTTTTT. Supplemented by reference TRBV2 and TRBJ2-2, the full variable domain reads EPEVTQTPSHQVTQMGQEVILRCVPISNHLYFYWYRQILGQKVEFLVSFYNNEISEKSEIFDDQFSVERPDGSNFTLKIRSTKLEDSAMYFCAGAPQGGTGELFFGEGSRLTVL.

The chain joins TRBV11-3 to TRBJ2-3, with 11 bases that match TRBD1. Germline CDR1 SGHNT, CDR2 YENEEA. V gave up 5 bases and J gave up 4 bases; unmatched junction bases: 5. The CDR3 has 15 amino acids. The CDR3 here is CASSPGQGASDTQYF. As DNA, the CDR3 is TGTGCCAGCAGCCCCGGACAGGGGGCGTCAGATACGCAGTATTTT. The whole variable domain, filled in from reference TRBV11-3 and TRBJ2-3, reads EAGVVQSPRYKIIEKKQPVAFWCNPISGHNTLYWYLQNLGQGPELLIRYENEEAVDDSQLPKDRFSAERLKGVDSTLKIQPAELGDSAVYLCASSPGQGASDTQYFGPGTRLTVL.

The genes are TRBV5-4 and TRBJ2-7; 8 positions agree with TRBD2. Trimming took 2 bases from V and 2 from J; bases not matched to a gene: 6. Germline V gene sequence: CDR1 SGHNT, CDR2 YYREEE (reference sequence). The CDR3 length is 15 residues. Here the CDR3 reads CASSFERGTTYEQYF. The CDR3 nucleotides are TGTGCCAGCAGCTTCGAGCGGGGGACGACCTACGAGCAGTACTTC.

The CDR3 coding sequence is TGCGCCAGCAGCTTGAAAGGGACAGAGATATATGGCTACACCTTC. This gives the protein CASSLKGTEIYGYTF. The chain employs TRBV5-1 and TRBJ1-2; 7 bases agree with TRBD1. CDR1 SGHRS and CDR2 YFSETQ come from the germline V gene. The CDR3 runs 15 residues. J lost 5 bases, V lost 1 base, and 8 bases had no gene match.

The chain combines TRBV5-5 with TRBJ2-2; D possibly corresponds to TRBD1 (6 bases). The germline gives CDR1 SGHKS, CDR2 YYEKEE (reference sequence). The V gene lost 1 base and the J gene lost 0 bases, with 13 bases spanning the gap. The CDR3 is 17 amino acids. The CDR3 DNA follows: TGTGCCAGCAGCTTGATTTGGTCAGGGGCGAACACCGGGGAGCTGTTTTTT. The encoded protein is CASSLIWSGANTGELFF.

Remarks on this clone: The junction shows a germline mismatch at one end, possibly a read error. This chain connects TRBV18 to TRBJ1-5, with D maybe TRBD1 (5 bases). This CDR3 has 16 residues. CDR1 and CDR2 (germline): KGHSH, LQKENI. The CDR3 here is CATSTGGIYSNQPQHF. The CDR3 DNA reads as TGTGCCACCTCAACCGGGGGGATTTATAGCAATCAGCCCCAGCATTTT.

The chain joins TRBV18 to TRBJ2-1; possibly TRBD1 or TRBD2 for D (5 bases each). V lost 6 bases, J lost 8 bases, and 20 bases lay in between. Germline V CDR1 and CDR2: KGHSH, LQKENI. The length of the CDR3 is 15 residues. The CDR3 region is CASSPGRGAVYEQFF. For the CDR3, the DNA is TGTGCCAGCTCCCCGGGAAGGGGAGCTGTCTATGAGCAGTTCTTC.

This clone has a single count. V is TRBV10-1 and J is TRBJ2-1; 8 nucleotides agree with TRBD1. V lost 6 bases and J lost 6; bases outside the gene matches: 10. The CDR3 runs to 15 residues. Germline CDR1 is WNHNN and CDR2 is SYGVQD (reference sequence). CDR3 loop: CASRGEDRACNEQFF. DNA of the CDR3: TGCGCCAGCAGGGGGGAGGACAGGGCCTGCAATGAGCAGTTCTTC.

This chain links TRBV7-8 with TRBJ1-3, with D tentatively TRBD1 (6 bases). V lost 0 bases, J lost 2 bases, and 20 bases lay in between. Per germline, CDR1 SGHVS and CDR2 FQNEAQ. There are 19 residues in the CDR3. The CDR3 is CASSLAPGHIITPGNTIYF. The CDR3 DNA follows: TGTGCCAGCAGCTTAGCCCCGGGACATATTATAACCCCTGGAAACACCATATATTTT.

The chain couples TRBV5-1 to TRBJ1-3, with 7 bases identical to TRBD1. The CDR3 covers 18 residues. V gave up 6 bases and J gave up 3 bases; unmatched junction bases: 18. Per germline, CDR1 SGHRS and CDR2 YFSETQ. CDR3 in DNA: TGCGCCAGCACTTCTTCGAGTGGGGCAGGGGGTTATGGAAACACCATATATTTT. Amino acid sequence: CASTSSSGAGGYGNTIYF.

The rearrangement uses TRBV4-1 and TRBJ2-5; TRBD1 matches at 8 bases. After removal of 2 bases from V and 0 bases from J, the junction contained 2 bases not matched to a gene. CDR1 MGHRA and CDR2 YSYEKL come from the germline V gene. The CDR3 runs 15 residues. The CDR3 DNA reads as TGCGCCAGCAGCCAACCGGACAGGGACCAAGAGACCCAGTACTTC. Its protein product is CASSQPDRDQETQYF.

This clone was seen a few times. Other DNA sequences from this sample encode an identical CDR3 as well. The gene calls are TRBV18 and TRBJ2-7, with unresolved D. Per germline, CDR1 KGHSH and CDR2 LQKENI. The CDR3 runs 11 residues. The V and J ends lost 3 bases and 4 bases respectively, with 4 bases between them. This CDR3 reads CASSPGYEQYF. CDR3 DNA: TGTGCCAGCTCACCGGGGTACGAGCAGTACTTC.

The J gene is TRBJ2-2, the V gene TRBV5-4; 7 positions match TRBD1. Looked up from germline, CDR1 is SGHNT and CDR2 is YYREEE (reference sequence). The CDR3 has 16 amino acids. J lost 5 bases, V lost 6 bases, and 13 bases had no gene match. For the CDR3, the DNA is TGTGCCAGCACCCTTGGAACAGGGGCGGCGACCGGGGAGCTGTTTTTT. It codes for CASTLGTGAATGELFF.

The chain couples TRBV10-3 to TRBJ1-5; tentative D call: TRBD1 (5 bases). This CDR3 contains 16 residues. Germline V gene data show CDR1 as ENHRY and CDR2 as SYGVKD. Between the trimmed V and J ends, which lost 6 bases and 2 bases, there was a span of 17 bases. The CDR3, as DNA: TGTGCCATCAGGGACGAGGTTGGGGGTCGCAATCAGCCCCAGCATTTT. Protein sequence: CAIRDEVGGRNQPQHF.

J is TRBJ1-3 and V is TRBV2; D is undetermined. V lost 4 bases and J 0 bases, leaving 7 bases between the germline ends. CDR1 is SNHLY, CDR2 FYNNEI, per germline. There are 14 residues in the CDR3. In DNA form, the CDR3 reads TGTGCCAGCAGTGTGATAATCTCTGGAAACACCATATATTTT. Its protein product is CASSVIISGNTIYF.

The chain couples TRBV10-3 to TRBJ2-7, with D perhaps TRBD2 (6 bases). Germline-derived CDR1 and CDR2 are ENHRY and SYGVKD. CDR3 length equals 14 residues. Trimming shortened V by 2 bases and J by 2 bases, and 10 bases separated the two germline ends. The CDR3 nucleotides are TGTGCCATCAGTGAGGCGGGGAACCCCTACGAGCAGTACTTC. Encoded protein: CAISEAGNPYEQYF.

The gene calls are TRBV28 and TRBJ2-6; the D call may be TRBD1 or TRBD2 (6 bases each). CDR3 length: 17 amino acids. With 4 bases removed from V and 4 bases from J, the gap between germline ends came to 17 bases. CDR1 MDHEN and CDR2 SYDVKM come from the germline V gene. The CDR3 protein is CASSSTGGQGGANVLTF. In DNA, the CDR3 is TGTGCCAGCAGTTCTACTGGGGGGCAAGGCGGGGCCAACGTCCTGACTTTC.

The J gene is TRBJ2-7, the V gene TRBV10-1; no definite D call. The V end was cut by 3 bases, the J end by 3 bases, with 9 bases between. This CDR3 comprises 13 residues. Germline CDR1 is WNHNN and CDR2 is SYGVQD (reference sequence). In DNA form, the CDR3 reads TGCGCCAGCAGTGAAATTTCGGGCTACGAGCAGTACTTC. Amino acid sequence: CASSEISGYEQYF.

The rearrangement uses TRBV18 and TRBJ2-7; D not resolved. The CDR3 sequence is 13 residues long. Germline V gene sequence: CDR1 KGHSH, CDR2 LQKENI. Trimming cost V 3 bases and J 3 bases, with 9 bases left between them. CDR3 nucleotides: TGTGCCAGCTCACCCGAACAGTTCTACGAGCAGTACTTC. Translated, it gives CASSPEQFYEQYF.